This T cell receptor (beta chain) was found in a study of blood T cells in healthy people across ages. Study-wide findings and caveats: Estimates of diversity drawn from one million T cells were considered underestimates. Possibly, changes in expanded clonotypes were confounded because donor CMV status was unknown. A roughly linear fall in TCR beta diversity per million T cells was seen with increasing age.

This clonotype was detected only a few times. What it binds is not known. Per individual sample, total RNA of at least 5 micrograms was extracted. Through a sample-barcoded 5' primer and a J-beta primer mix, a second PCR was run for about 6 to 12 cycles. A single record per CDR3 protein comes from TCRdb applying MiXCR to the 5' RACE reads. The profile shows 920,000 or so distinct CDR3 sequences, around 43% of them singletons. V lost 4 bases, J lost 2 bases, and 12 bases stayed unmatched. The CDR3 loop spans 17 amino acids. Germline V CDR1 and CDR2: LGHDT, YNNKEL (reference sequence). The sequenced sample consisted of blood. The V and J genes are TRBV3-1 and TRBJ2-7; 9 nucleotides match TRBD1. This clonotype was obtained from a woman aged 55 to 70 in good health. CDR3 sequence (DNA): TGTGCCAGCAGCCTCCCATCAGGTGGGACAGGGCCCTACGAGCAGTACTTC. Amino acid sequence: CASSLPSGGTGPYEQYF.